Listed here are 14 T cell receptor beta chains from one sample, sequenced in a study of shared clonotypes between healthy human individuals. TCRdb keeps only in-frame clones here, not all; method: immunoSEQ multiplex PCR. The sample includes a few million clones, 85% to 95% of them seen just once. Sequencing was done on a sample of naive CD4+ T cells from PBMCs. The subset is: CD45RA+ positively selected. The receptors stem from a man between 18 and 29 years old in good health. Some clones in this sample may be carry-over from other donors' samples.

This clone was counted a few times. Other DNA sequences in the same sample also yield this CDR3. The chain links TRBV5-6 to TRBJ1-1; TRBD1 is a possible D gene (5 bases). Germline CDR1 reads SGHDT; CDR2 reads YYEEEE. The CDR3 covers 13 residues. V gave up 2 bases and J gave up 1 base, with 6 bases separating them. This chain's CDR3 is CASSLTGNTEAFF. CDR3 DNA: TGTGCCAGCAGCTTAACAGGGAACACTGAAGCTTTCTTT.

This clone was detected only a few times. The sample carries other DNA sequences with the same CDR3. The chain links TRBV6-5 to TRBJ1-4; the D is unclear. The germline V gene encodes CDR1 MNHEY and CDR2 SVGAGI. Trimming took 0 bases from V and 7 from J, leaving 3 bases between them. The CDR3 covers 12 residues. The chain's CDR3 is CASSYSGEKLFF. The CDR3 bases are TGTGCCAGCAGTTACTCGGGTGAAAAACTGTTTTTT.

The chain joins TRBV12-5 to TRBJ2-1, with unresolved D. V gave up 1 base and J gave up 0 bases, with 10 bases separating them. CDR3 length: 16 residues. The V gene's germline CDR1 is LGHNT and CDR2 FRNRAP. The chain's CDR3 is CASGLGSANSYNEQFF. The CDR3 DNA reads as TGTGCTAGTGGTTTGGGATCCGCGAACTCCTACAATGAGCAGTTCTTC.

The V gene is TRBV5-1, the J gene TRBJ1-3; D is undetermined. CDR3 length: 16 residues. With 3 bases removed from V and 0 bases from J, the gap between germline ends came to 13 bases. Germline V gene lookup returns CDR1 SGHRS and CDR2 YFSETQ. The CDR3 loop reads CASSSYSQSSGNTIYF. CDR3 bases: TGCGCCAGCAGCTCCTATTCACAGAGCTCTGGAAACACCATATATTTT.

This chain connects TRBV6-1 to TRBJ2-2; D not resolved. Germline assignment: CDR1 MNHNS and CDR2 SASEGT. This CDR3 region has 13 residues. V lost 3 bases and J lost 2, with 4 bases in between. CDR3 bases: TGTGCCAGCAGTGAGTCCAACACCGGGGAGCTGTTTTTT. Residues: CASSESNTGELFF.

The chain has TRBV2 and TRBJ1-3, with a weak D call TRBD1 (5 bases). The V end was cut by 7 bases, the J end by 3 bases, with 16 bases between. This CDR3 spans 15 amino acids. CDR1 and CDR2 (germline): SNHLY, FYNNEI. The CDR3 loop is CASKGFGRIGNTIYF. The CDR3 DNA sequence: TGTGCCAGCAAGGGGTTCGGGAGAATTGGAAACACCATATATTTT.

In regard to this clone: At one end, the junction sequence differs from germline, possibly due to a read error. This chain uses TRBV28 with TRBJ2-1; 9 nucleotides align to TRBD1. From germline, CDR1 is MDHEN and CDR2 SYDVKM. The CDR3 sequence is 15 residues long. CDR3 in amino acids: CASNLGTGTGNEQFF. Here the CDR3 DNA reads TGTGCCAGCAATTTAGGGACAGGGACAGGCAATGAGCAGTTCTTC.

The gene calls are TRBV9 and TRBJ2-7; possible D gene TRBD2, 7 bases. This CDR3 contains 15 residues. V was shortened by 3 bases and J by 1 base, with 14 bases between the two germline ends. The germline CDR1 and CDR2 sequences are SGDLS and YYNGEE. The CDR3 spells CASSAEGRGSYEQYF. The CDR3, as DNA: TGTGCCAGCAGCGCGGAGGGGAGGGGGTCCTACGAGCAGTACTTC. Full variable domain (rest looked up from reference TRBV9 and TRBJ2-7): DSGVTQTPKHLITATGQRVTLRCSPRSGDLSVYWYQQSLDQGLQFLIQYYNGEERAKGNILERFSAQQFPDLHSELNLSSLELGDSALYFCASSAEGRGSYEQYFGPGTRLTVT.

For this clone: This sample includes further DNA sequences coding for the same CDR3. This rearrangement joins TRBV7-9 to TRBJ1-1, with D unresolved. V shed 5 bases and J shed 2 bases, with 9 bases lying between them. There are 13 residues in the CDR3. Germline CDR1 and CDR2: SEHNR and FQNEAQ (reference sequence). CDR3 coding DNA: TGTGCCAGCAGCCAGTTGGGTAACACTGAAGCTTTCTTT. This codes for CASSQLGNTEAFF.

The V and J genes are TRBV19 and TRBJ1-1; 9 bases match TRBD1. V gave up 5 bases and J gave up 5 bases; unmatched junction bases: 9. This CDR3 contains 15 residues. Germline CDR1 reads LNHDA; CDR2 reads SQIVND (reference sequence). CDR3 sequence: CASSRQGGVWTEAFF. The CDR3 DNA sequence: TGTGCCAGTAGTCGACAGGGGGGAGTTTGGACTGAAGCTTTCTTT. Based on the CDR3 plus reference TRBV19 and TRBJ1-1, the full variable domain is DGGITQSPKYLFRKEGQNVTLSCEQNLNHDAMYWYRQDPGQGLRLIYYSQIVNDFQKGDIAEGYSVSREKKESFPLTVTSAQKNPTAFYLCASSRQGGVWTEAFFGQGTRLTVV.

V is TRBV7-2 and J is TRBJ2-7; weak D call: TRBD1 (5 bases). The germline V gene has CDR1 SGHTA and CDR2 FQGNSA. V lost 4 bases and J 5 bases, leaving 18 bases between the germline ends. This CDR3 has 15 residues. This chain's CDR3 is CASSSIPGIKDEQYF. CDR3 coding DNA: TGTGCCAGCAGCTCAATCCCAGGGATTAAGGACGAGCAGTACTTC.

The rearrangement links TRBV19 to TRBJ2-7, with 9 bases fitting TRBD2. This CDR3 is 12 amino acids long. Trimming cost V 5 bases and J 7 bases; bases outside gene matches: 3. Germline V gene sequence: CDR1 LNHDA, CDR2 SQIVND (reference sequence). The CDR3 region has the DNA TGTGCCAGTAGTGTCCTAGCGGGAGAGCAGTACTTC. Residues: CASSVLAGEQYF.

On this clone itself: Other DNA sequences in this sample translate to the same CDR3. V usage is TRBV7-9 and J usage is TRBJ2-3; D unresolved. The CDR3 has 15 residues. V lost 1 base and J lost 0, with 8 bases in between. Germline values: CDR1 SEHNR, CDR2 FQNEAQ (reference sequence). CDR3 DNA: TGTGCCAGCAGCTTAGTAGGACCAAGCACAGATACGCAGTATTTT. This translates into CASSLVGPSTDTQYF.

The CDR3 loop is CASITSGTGHYEQYF. For the CDR3, the DNA is TGTGCCAGCATTACCTCCGGGACAGGACACTACGAGCAGTACTTC. The chain uses TRBV6-6 and TRBJ2-7, with 8 bases identical to TRBD1. Trimming cost V 7 bases and J 3 bases; bases outside gene matches: 11. Germline CDR1 reads MNHNY; CDR2 reads SVGAGI (reference sequence). The length of the CDR3 is 15 residues.